The 11 T cell receptor beta chains given below trace back to one sample, sequenced in a study of blood T cell repertoires in COVID-19. Clones were sequenced by immunoSEQ multiplex PCR, and TCRdb holds only the in-frame ones, with some missing. The data show roughly 100,000 clones, about 80% seen once. Sequenced sample: peripheral blood. These receptors came from an older man with acute or convalescent COVID-19.

This rearrangement joins TRBV28 to TRBJ1-5; 11 positions match TRBD1. The CDR3 runs 15 residues. V lost 6 bases and J lost 7; bases outside the gene matches: 8. Germline loops: CDR1 MDHEN, CDR2 SYDVKM. The CDR3 loop is CASRPPGQGGQPQHF. The CDR3 DNA is TGTGCCAGCAGGCCACCGGGACAGGGGGGACAGCCCCAGCATTTT.

This chain connects TRBV6-5 to TRBJ1-4, with 7 bases matching TRBD1. With V trimmed by 6 bases and J by 5 bases, 6 bases remained unmatched. The germline gives CDR1 MNHEY, CDR2 SVGAGI. The CDR3 consists of 14 residues. Here the CDR3 reads CASRDRVQNEKLFF. Written as DNA, the CDR3 is TGTGCCAGCAGAGACAGGGTCCAAAATGAAAAACTGTTTTTT.

The chain uses TRBV5-1 and TRBJ2-5; D ambiguous. CDR1 is SGHRS and CDR2 is YFSETQ in the germline V gene. With 3 bases removed from V and 6 bases from J, the gap between germline ends came to 12 bases. This CDR3 region has 13 residues. Here the CDR3 reads CASSYAGRQTQYF. CDR3 coding DNA: TGCGCCAGCAGCTATGCAGGCAGGCAGACCCAGTACTTC.

The V call is TRBV6-5, the J call TRBJ1-5; 8 nucleotides agree with TRBD1. From germline, CDR1 is MNHEY and CDR2 SVGAGI. With 8 bases clipped from V and 5 bases from J, the junction kept 5 bases outside the gene matches. There are 13 residues in the CDR3. The CDR3 region has the DNA TGTGCCAGCCGGACAGGGAGCGATCAGCCCCAGCATTTT. Its translation is CASRTGSDQPQHF.

The chain joins TRBV29-1 to TRBJ2-2, with D unresolved. This CDR3 is built from 11 residues. The ends were cut back, 8 bases at V and 3 bases at J, with 7 bases in the middle. CDR1 SQVTM and CDR2 ANQGSEA come from the germline V gene. The CDR3 loop reads CSCSDTGELFF. CDR3 DNA: TGCAGCTGTTCGGACACCGGGGAGCTGTTTTTT.

J is TRBJ1-2 and V is TRBV6-5; D unclear. The CDR3 runs 14 residues. V shed 2 bases and J shed 4 bases, with 11 bases lying between them. Per the germline V gene, CDR1 is MNHEY and CDR2 is SVGAGI. This CDR3 is CASSYKVPGYGYTF. Here the CDR3 DNA reads TGTGCCAGCAGTTACAAAGTACCCGGCTATGGCTACACCTTC.

The chain recombines TRBV19 with TRBJ2-1, with D possibly being TRBD2 (6 bases). CDR3 length: 15 amino acids. Trimming stripped 3 bases from V and 6 bases from J, with 15 bases between. Germline CDR1 is LNHDA and CDR2 is SQIVND (reference sequence). In DNA, the CDR3 is TGTGCCAGTAGTATCCGGGACTCCGCCCTCAATGAGCAGTTCTTC. Encoded protein: CASSIRDSALNEQFF. Filled out from reference TRBV19 and TRBJ2-1, the complete variable domain reads DGGITQSPKYLFRKEGQNVTLSCEQNLNHDAMYWYRQDPGQGLRLIYYSQIVNDFQKGDIAEGYSVSREKKESFPLTVTSAQKNPTAFYLCASSIRDSALNEQFFGPGTRLTVL.

This clone has only one observation. The chain employs TRBV6-6 and TRBJ2-5; no definite D call. CDR1 is MNHNY and CDR2 is SVGAGI in the germline V gene (reference sequence). CDR3 length equals 13 residues. V was pared by 5 bases and J by 2 bases, with 9 bases between. The CDR3: CASSRQAQETQYF. DNA of the CDR3: TGTGCCAGCAGTCGGCAGGCTCAAGAGACCCAGTACTTC.

V gene TRBV4-1 combines with J gene TRBJ1-5; 9 bases agree with TRBD1. V lost 4 bases to trimming and J lost 3 bases; unmatched junction nucleotides: 4. The germline V gene encodes CDR1 MGHRA and CDR2 YSYEKL. CDR3 length equals 15 residues. The CDR3, as DNA: TGCGCCAGCAGCCCGACAGGGGGGTACAATCAGCCCCAGCATTTT. It specifies CASSPTGGYNQPQHF.

V and J are TRBV6-5 and TRBJ1-6, with D unclear. CDR1 and CDR2 (germline): MNHEY, SVGAGI. The CDR3 totals 16 residues. Trimming removed 0 bases from V and 0 bases from J, with 6 bases in between. The chain's CDR3 is CASSYSGGSYNSPLHF. Written as DNA, the CDR3 is TGTGCCAGCAGTTACTCCGGCGGCTCCTATAATTCACCCCTCCACTTT.

This chain uses TRBV27 with TRBJ2-1; D possibly corresponds to TRBD1 (6 bases). CDR1 is MNHEY and CDR2 is SMNVEV in the germline V gene (reference sequence). The V end was cut by 0 bases, the J end by 9 bases, with 12 bases between. There are 14 residues in the CDR3. DNA for the CDR3: TGTGCCAGCAGTTTATCAATGGGGGCCGGTGAGCAGTTCTTC. It is translated as CASSLSMGAGEQFF.